One sample yielded the 5 T cell receptor beta chains listed below, sequenced in a study of blood T cell repertoires in COVID-19. Generated by immunoSEQ multiplex PCR, the TCRdb table keeps only in-frame clones and is missing some. Counted here are hundreds of thousands of clones, around 84% occurring once; the ten biggest clones make up about 1.6%. Material for sequencing was PBMCs or T cells enriched from blood (not recorded which). The receptors were gathered from a woman aged 45 to 65 who had recovered from COVID-19.

The V gene is TRBV28, the J gene TRBJ1-1, with D maybe TRBD1 (5 bases). CDR3 length: 13 amino acids. CDR1 MDHEN and CDR2 SYDVKM come from the germline V gene. V shed 7 bases and J shed 2 bases, with 11 bases lying between them. The CDR3 protein is CASNKGYNTEAFF. In DNA form, the CDR3 reads TGTGCCAGCAATAAGGGGTATAACACTGAAGCTTTCTTT.

The chain combines TRBV28 with TRBJ2-5, with TRBD2 identical over 8 bases. V was clipped by 5 bases and J by 6 bases; unmatched bases: 8. Germline values: CDR1 MDHEN, CDR2 SYDVKM. The CDR3 spans 14 residues. As DNA, the CDR3 is TGTGCCAGCAGTGCCAGCGGGAGTATAAAGACCCAGTACTTC. Protein product: CASSASGSIKTQYF.

The chain joins TRBV18 to TRBJ2-7, with 9 positions matching TRBD1. CDR1 and CDR2 (germline): KGHSH, LQKENI. The V gene end was trimmed by 2 bases and the J gene end by 5 bases; junction bases not matched to a gene: 7. CDR3 length equals 15 residues. This CDR3 is CASSPKGQGMDEQYF. CDR3 sequence (DNA): TGTGCCAGCTCACCAAAAGGACAGGGGATGGACGAGCAGTACTTC.

The chain couples TRBV3-1 (or the pseudogene TRBV3-2) to TRBJ2-1, with 16 bases that match TRBD2. Germline V CDR1 and CDR2: LGHDT, YNNKEL (reference sequence). J lost 0 bases, V lost 4 bases, and 18 bases had no gene match. The CDR3 loop spans 23 amino acids. CDR3: CASSLTTLPGTSGGVSSYNEQFF. The CDR3 DNA reads TGTGCCAGCAGCCTGACTACCCTACCCGGGACTAGCGGGGGGGTTAGCTCCTACAATGAGCAGTTCTTC.

This chain uses TRBV3-1 (or the pseudogene TRBV3-2) with TRBJ1-1; D remains unclear. Germline values: CDR1 LGHDT, CDR2 YNNKEL (reference sequence). CDR3 length: 14 amino acids. V lost 1 base and J lost 2, with 8 bases in between. CDR3 protein: CASSQAHSNTEAFF. The CDR3 DNA reads as TGTGCCAGCAGCCAAGCGCACAGCAACACTGAAGCTTTCTTT.